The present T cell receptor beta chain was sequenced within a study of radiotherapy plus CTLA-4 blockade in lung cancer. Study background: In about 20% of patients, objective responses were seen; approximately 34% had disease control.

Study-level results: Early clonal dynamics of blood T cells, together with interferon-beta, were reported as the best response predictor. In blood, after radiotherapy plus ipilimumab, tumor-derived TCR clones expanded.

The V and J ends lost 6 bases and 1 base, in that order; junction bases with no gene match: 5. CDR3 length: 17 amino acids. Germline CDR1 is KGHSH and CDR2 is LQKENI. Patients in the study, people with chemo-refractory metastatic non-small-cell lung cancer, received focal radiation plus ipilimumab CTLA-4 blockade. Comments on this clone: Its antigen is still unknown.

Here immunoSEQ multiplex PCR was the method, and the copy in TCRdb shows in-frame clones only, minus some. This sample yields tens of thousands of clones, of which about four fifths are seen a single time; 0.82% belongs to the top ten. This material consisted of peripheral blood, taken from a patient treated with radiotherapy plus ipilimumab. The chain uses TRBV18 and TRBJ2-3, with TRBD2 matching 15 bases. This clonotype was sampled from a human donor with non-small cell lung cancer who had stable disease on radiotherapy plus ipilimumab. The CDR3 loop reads CASSWTSGGAGTDTQYF. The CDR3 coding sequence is TGTGCCAGCTCGTGGACTAGCGGGGGGGCAGGCACAGATACGCAGTATTTT.